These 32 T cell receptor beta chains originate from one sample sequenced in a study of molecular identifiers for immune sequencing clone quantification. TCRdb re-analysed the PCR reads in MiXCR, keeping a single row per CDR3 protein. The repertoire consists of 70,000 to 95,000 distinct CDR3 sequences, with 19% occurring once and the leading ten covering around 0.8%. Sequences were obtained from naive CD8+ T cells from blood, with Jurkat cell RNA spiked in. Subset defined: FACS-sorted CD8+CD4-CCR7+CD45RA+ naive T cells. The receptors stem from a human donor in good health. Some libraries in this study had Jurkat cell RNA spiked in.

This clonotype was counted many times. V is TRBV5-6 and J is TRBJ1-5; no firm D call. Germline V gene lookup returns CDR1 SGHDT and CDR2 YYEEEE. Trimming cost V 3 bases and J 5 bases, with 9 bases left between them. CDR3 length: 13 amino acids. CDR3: CASSSAGDQPQHF. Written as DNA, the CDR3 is TGTGCCAGCAGCTCGGCAGGCGATCAGCCCCAGCATTTT.

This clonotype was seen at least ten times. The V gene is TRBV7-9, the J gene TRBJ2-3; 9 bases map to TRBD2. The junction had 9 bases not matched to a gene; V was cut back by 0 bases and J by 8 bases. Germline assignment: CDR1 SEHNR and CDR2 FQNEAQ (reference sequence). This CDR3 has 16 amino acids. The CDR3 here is CASSLAGGSGSGTQYF. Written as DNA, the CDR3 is TGTGCCAGCAGCTTAGCTGGTGGTAGCGGGAGTGGTACGCAGTATTTT.

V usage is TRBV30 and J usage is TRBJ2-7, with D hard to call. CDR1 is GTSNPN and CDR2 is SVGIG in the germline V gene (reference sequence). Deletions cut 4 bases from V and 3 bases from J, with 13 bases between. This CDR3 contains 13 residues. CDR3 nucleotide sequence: TGTGCCTGGACCAGTGACTCTTACTACGAGCAGTACTTC. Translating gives CAWTSDSYYEQYF.

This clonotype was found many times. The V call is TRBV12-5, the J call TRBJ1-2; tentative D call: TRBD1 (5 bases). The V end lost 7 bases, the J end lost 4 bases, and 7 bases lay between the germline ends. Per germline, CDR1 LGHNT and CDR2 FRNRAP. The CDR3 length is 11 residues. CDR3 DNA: TGTGCTAGTGCTGGGACCTATGGCTACACCTTC. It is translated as CASAGTYGYTF.

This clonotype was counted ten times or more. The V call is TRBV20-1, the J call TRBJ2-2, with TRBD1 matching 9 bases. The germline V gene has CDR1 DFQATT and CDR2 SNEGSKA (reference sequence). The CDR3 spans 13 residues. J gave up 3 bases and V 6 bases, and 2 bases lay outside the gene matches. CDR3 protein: CSAGTGYTGELFF. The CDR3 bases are TGCAGTGCCGGGACAGGGTACACCGGGGAGCTGTTTTTT.

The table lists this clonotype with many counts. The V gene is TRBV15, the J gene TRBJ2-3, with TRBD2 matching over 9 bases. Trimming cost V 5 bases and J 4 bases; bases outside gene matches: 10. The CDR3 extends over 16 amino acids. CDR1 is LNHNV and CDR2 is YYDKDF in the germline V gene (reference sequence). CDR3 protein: CATSYEERGDSDTQYF. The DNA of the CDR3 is TGTGCCACCAGCTATGAAGAGCGGGGGGATTCAGATACGCAGTATTTT.

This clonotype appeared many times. CDR3 amino acids: CASSQPDSPGFDEQYF. As DNA, the CDR3 is TGTGCCAGCAGCCAACCCGACTCGCCGGGGTTTGACGAGCAGTACTTC. V is TRBV4-2 and J is TRBJ2-7, with a tentative D call TRBD2 (5 bases). CDR3 size: 16 residues. Germline V gene lookup returns CDR1 LGHNA and CDR2 YNFKEQ. V shed 2 bases and J shed 5 bases, with 19 bases lying between them.

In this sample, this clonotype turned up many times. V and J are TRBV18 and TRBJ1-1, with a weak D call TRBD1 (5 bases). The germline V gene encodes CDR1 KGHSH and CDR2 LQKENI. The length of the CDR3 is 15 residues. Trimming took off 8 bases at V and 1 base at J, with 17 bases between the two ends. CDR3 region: CASPGLAGENTEAFF. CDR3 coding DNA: TGTGCCAGCCCGGGGCTCGCTGGGGAGAACACTGAAGCTTTCTTT.

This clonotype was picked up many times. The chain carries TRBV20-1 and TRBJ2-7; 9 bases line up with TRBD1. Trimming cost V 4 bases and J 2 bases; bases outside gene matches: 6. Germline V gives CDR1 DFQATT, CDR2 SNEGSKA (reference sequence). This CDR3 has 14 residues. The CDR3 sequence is CSAKRGQGPYEQYF. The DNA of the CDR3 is TGCAGTGCTAAACGAGGACAGGGGCCCTACGAGCAGTACTTC.

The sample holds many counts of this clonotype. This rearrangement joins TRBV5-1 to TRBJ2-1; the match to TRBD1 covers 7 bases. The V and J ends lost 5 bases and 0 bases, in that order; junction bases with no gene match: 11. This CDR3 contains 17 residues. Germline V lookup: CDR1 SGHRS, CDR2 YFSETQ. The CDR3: CASSPTPGQSSYNEQFF. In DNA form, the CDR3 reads TGCGCCAGCAGTCCTACCCCGGGACAGAGCTCCTACAATGAGCAGTTCTTC.

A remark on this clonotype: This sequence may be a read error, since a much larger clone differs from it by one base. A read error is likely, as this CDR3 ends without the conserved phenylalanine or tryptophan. The CDR3 loop is CSVLPGTGGDYGYTL. CDR3 coding DNA: TGCAGCGTTCTACCGGGGACAGGGGGCGACTATGGCTACACCTTA. The chain links TRBV29-1 to TRBJ1-2; TRBD1 agrees at 12 bases. The CDR3 totals 15 residues. Per germline, CDR1 SQVTM and CDR2 ANQGSEA. The ends lost 5 bases at V and 3 bases at J; junction bases unmatched: 7.

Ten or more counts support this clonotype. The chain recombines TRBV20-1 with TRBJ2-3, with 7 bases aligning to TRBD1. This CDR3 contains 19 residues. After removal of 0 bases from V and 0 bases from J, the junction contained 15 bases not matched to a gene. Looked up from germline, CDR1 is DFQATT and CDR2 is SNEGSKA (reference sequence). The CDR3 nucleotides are TGCAGTGCTAGAGATCATCGGCAGGGGGTAACCCCTAGCACAGATACGCAGTATTTT. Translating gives CSARDHRQGVTPSTDTQYF.

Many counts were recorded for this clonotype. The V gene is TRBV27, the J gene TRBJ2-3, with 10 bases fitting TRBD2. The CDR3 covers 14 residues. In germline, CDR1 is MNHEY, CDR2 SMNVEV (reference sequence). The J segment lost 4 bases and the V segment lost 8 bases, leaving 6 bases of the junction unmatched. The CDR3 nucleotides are TGTGCCAGCGGTCTAGCGGGAGTATCAGATACGCAGTATTTT. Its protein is CASGLAGVSDTQYF.

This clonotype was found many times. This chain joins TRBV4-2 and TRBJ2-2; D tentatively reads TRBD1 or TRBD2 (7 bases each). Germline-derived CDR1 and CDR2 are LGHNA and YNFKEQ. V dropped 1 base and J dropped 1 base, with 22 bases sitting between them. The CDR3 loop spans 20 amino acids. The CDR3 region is CASSQALGRGLAVNTGELFF. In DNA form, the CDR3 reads TGTGCCAGCAGCCAAGCCCTAGGAAGGGGGCTAGCGGTGAACACCGGGGAGCTGTTTTTT.

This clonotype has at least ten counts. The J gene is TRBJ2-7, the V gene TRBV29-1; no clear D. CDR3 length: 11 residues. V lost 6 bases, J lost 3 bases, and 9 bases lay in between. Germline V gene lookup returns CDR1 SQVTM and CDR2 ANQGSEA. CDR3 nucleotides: TGCAGCGTCCAGACTGACTACGAGCAGTACTTC. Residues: CSVQTDYEQYF.

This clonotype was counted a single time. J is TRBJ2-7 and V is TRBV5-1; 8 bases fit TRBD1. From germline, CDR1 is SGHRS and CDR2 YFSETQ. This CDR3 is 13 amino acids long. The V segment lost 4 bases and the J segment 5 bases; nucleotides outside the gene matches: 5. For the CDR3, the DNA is TGCGCCAGCAGCGGAGGACAGGGTCACGAGCAGTACTTC. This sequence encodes CASSGGQGHEQYF.

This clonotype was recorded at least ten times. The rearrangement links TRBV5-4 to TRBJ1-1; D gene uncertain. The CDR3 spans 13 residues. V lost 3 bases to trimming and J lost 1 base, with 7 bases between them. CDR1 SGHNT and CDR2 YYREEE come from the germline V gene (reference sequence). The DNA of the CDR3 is TGTGCCAGCAGCTCCCCCCCGAACACTGAAGCTTTCTTT. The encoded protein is CASSSPPNTEAFF.

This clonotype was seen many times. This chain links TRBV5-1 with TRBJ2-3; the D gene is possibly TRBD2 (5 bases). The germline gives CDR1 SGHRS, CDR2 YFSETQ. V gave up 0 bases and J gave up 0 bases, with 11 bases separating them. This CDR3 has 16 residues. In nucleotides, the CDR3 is TGCGCCAGCAGCTTGGAAGGACTGGGTAGCACAGATACGCAGTATTTT. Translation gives CASSLEGLGSTDTQYF.

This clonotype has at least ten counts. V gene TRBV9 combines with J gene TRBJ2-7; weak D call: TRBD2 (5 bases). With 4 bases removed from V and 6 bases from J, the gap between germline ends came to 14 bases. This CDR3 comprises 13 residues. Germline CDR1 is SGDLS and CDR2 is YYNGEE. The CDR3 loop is CASSPDPGIEQYF. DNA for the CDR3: TGTGCCAGCAGCCCCGACCCCGGGATCGAGCAGTACTTC.

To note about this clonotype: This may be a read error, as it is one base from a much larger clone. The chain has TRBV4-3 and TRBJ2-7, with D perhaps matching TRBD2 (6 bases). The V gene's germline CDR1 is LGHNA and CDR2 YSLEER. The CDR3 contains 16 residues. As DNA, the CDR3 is TGCGCCAGCGGCCAAGAGGGAGGCGCACAGGAAAGGGAGCAGTACTTC. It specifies CASGQEGGAQEREQYF.

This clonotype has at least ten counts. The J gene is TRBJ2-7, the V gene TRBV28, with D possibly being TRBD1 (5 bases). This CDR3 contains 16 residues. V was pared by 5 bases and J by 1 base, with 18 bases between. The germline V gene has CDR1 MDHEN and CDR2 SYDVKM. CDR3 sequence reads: CASSPIRGAGSYEQYF. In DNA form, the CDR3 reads TGTGCCAGCAGTCCCATTAGGGGTGCCGGTTCCTACGAGCAGTACTTC.

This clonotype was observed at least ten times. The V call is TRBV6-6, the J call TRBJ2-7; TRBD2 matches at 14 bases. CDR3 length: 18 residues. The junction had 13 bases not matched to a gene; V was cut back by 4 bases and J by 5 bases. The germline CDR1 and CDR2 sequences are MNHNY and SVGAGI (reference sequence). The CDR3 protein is CASSLSAGLAGAKDEQYF. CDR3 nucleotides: TGTGCCAGCAGTTTAAGTGCGGGACTAGCGGGAGCTAAGGACGAGCAGTACTTC.

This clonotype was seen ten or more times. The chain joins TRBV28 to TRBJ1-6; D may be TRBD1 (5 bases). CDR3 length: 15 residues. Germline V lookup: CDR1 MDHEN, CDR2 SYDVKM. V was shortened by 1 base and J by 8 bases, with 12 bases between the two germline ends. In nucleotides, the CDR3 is TGTGCCAGCAGTTTATACGGCAGGGTTTATTCACCCCTCCACTTT. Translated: CASSLYGRVYSPLHF.

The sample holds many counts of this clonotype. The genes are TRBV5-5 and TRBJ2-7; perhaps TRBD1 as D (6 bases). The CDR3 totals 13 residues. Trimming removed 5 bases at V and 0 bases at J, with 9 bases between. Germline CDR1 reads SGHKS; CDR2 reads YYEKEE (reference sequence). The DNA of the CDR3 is TGTGCCAGCAGATCGGACAGCTCCTACGAGCAGTACTTC. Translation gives CASRSDSSYEQYF.

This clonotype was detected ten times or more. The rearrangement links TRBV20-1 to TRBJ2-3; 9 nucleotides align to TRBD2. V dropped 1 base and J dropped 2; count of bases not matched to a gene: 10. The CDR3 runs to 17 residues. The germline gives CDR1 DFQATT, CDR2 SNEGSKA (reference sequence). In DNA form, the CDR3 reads TGCAGTGCTAGAGTGAGGGCTAGCGGGGAGCACACAGATACGCAGTATTTT. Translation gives CSARVRASGEHTDTQYF.

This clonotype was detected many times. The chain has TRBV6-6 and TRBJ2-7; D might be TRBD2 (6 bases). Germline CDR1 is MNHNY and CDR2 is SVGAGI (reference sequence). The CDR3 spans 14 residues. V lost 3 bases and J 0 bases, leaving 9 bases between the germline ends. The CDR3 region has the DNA TGTGCCAGCAGTTATGGGACTCCCTCCTACGAGCAGTACTTC. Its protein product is CASSYGTPSYEQYF.

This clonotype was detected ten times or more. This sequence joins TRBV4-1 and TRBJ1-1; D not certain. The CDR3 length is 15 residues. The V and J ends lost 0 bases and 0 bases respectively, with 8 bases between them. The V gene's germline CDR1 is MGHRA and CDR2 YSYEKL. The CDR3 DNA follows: TGCGCCAGCAGCCAAGATGGACTCATGAACACTGAAGCTTTCTTT. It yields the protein CASSQDGLMNTEAFF.

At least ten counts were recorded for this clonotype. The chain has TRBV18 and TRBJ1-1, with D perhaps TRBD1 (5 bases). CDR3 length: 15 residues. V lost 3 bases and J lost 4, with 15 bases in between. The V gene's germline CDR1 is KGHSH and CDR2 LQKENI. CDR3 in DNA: TGTGCCAGCTCACCCGGATTTGGGGGGTCCACTGAAGCTTTCTTT. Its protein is CASSPGFGGSTEAFF.

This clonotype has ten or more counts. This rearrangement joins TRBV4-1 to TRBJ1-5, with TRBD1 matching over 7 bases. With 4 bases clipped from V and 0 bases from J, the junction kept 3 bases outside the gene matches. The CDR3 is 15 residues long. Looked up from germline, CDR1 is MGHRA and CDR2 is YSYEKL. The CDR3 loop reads CASSRGTDSNQPQHF. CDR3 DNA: TGCGCCAGCAGCCGGGGGACAGATAGCAATCAGCCCCAGCATTTT.

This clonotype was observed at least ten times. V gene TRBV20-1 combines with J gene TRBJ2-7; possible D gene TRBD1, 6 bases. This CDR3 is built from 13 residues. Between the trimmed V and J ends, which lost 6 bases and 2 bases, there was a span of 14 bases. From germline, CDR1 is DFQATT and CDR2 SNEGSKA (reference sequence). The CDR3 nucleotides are TGCAGTGCCACTGTGACAGGAACCTACGAGCAGTACTTC. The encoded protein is CSATVTGTYEQYF.

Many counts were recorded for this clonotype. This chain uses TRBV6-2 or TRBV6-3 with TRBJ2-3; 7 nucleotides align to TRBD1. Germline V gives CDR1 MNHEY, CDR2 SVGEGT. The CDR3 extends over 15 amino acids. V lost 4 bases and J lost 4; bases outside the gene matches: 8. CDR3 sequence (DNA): TGTGCCAGCAGTTTCGACAGGGAAATTGCAGATACGCAGTATTTT. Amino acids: CASSFDREIADTQYF.

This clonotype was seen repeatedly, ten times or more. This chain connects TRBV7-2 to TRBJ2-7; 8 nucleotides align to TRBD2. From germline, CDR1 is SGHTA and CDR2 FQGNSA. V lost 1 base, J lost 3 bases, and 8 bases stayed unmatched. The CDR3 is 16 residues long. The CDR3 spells CASSLGAREGLYEQYF. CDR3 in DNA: TGTGCCAGCAGCTTAGGCGCCCGGGAGGGCCTCTACGAGCAGTACTTC.